This T cell receptor (beta chain) was documented in a study of blood T cell repertoires in COVID-19. From germline, CDR1 is SQVTM and CDR2 ANQGSEA. V was pared by 6 bases and J by 0 bases, with 12 bases between. The CDR3 contains 14 residues. The method was immunoSEQ multiplex PCR; TCRdb's version includes in-frame clones alone and lacks a portion of them. The sample yields approximately 110,000 clones, 75% to 90% seen once. This TCR derives from a woman between 50 and 59 years old with acute or convalescent COVID-19. The chain uses TRBV29-1 and TRBJ2-1; D may be TRBD1 (6 bases). Sequencing used peripheral blood. The CDR3 is CSVTTGSSYNEQFF. In DNA, the CDR3 is TGCAGCGTGACCACAGGGAGCTCCTACAATGAGCAGTTCTTC.